This T cell receptor (beta chain) came from a study of T cell responses to AZD1222 COVID-19 vaccine. The wider study: Second-dose intervals of approximately 4 or approximately 12 weeks were pooled.

To note about this clone: What it recognizes is unknown.

Study results and limitations: Mostly white British, mostly female donors; authors suggested clonal diversity may be underestimated. Dominant CD4 TCR responses targeted spike regions 160-218 and 743-854.

Trimming took 6 bases from V and 0 from J; bases not matched to a gene: 9. Germline assignment: CDR1 ENHRY and CDR2 SYGVKD. This CDR3 has 18 amino acids. Clones were sequenced by immunoSEQ multiplex PCR, and TCRdb holds only the in-frame ones, with some missing. The sample has tens of thousands of clones, 70% to 90% seen once. The sequencing here drew on peripheral blood, taken on day 0 of AZD1222 vaccination. The rearrangement links TRBV10-3 to TRBJ2-2; 11 bases align to TRBD2. This TCR was sampled from an adult in good health. The CDR3 sequence: CAISMTSGEVANTGELFF. DNA for the CDR3: TGTGCCATCAGCATGACTAGCGGGGAAGTCGCGAACACCGGGGAGCTGTTTTTT.